The entry below describes one TCR beta chain. Authors' analysis steps: Reference gene primers were amplified, and this amplification served to estimate nucleated cell counts. TCRdb's copy holds only in-frame clones and misses some; the assay was immunoSEQ multiplex PCR. Clonal size and the V and J genes are those of that table, whereas D and trimming came from the DNA. Of some 400,000 clones in the sample, roughly 86% are singletons; the top ten hold about 10%. The CDR3 extends over 13 amino acids. V was pared by 5 bases and J by 8 bases, with 6 bases of the junction left unmatched. The germline gives CDR1 SEHNR, CDR2 FQNEAQ (reference sequence). Seattle patients were enrolled during active infection and followed longitudinally. These data belong to a study of blood T cell repertoires in COVID-19. Study-wide background: Both acute and convalescent COVID-19 samples were obtained from the United States, Italy and Spain. PBMCs, B-cell-depleted T cells, or T cells provided the cDNA or gDNA that made up the material.

The clonotype was recovered from a woman aged 25 to 45 with COVID-19, enrolled during active disease. What was sequenced was peripheral blood. The chain carries TRBV7-9 and TRBJ1-2; 9 positions match TRBD1. The CDR3, as DNA: TGTGCCAGCAGCCGGGACAGGGCGACGGGCTACACCTTC. This gives the protein CASSRDRATGYTF.